What follows describes a single T cell receptor beta chain. This specimen belongs to a study of T cells in Graves' hyperthyroidism and ophthalmopathy. Amplified TCR beta CDR3 regions came from RNA transcripts. The primer set for the first-round RT-PCR of the TCR CDR3 was HTBI. TCRdb itself ran the multiplex PCR reads through MiXCR, one entry per CDR3 protein. The data contain 300,000 to 450,000 distinct CDR3 sequences, 25% of them singletons. Sample: blood. The clonotype originates from a man aged 45 to 65 with Graves' hyperthyroidism.

This chain's CDR3 is CASSGQGLNYEQYF. The CDR3 DNA is TGCGCCAGCAGTGGCCAGGGACTGAACTACGAGCAGTACTTC. The chain joins TRBV10-2 to TRBJ2-7; TRBD2 is a possible D gene (6 bases). Germline lookup yields CDR1 WSHSY and CDR2 SAAADI. Trimming stripped 4 bases from V and 3 bases from J, with 13 bases between. The CDR3 runs to 14 residues.